This T cell receptor (beta chain) was documented in a study of shared clonotypes between healthy human individuals. Measured with immunoSEQ multiplex PCR; TCRdb has only the in-frame clones, and not every one. Of millions of clones listed, more than 80% are singletons. Looked up from germline, CDR1 is SGHRS and CDR2 is YFSETQ. This CDR3 region has 17 residues. Trimming at V came to 3 bases and at J to 5 bases, leaving 9 bases not matched to a gene. This TCR was recovered from a man between 18 and 29 years old in good health. Some clones in this sample may be carry-over from other donors' samples. V and J are TRBV5-1 and TRBJ2-5; TRBD2 aligns across 14 bases. The sample was naive CD4+ T cells from PBMCs. Stated subset: CD45RA+ positively selected. CDR3 loop: CASSWTGLAGADETQYF. The CDR3 region has the DNA TGCGCCAGCAGCTGGACGGGACTAGCGGGAGCTGATGAGACCCAGTACTTC.